This T cell receptor (beta chain) was retrieved from a study of identical twins (dated by TCRdb to 2015 to 2016). For the study in its entirety: The study deep-sequenced TCR alpha and beta repertoires from monozygotic twins, unrelated adults of various ages and cord blood to test whether fetal clonotypes persist. To rule out contamination, the twin experiments were replicated at different times with different library preparation protocols.

Overall results and qualifications from the work: Recombination models systematically underestimated out-of-frame TCR alpha sharing in monozygotic twins but agreed with sharing between unrelated individuals. Abundant cord blood beta clonotypes had fewer insertions, young adult naive repertoires showed a similar but weaker trend, and memory repertoires showed no such trend. In beta out-of-frame sequences, excess twin sharing was weaker, because having fewer shared sequences lowered the signal-to-noise ratio. Invariant T cells such as MAIT and iNKT could partly confound zero-insertion analyses, though diverse VJ usage argued against this for most clonotypes. Compared with coincidental sharing between unrelated individuals, out-of-frame TCR alpha sequences shared between twins showed an excess of sequences with low generation probability. Because the same donors could not be followed over many years, conclusions were based on cross-sectional statistical analysis.

This clonotype has a count of ten or more. Its antigen has not been determined. Per-base qualities were not stored, and no clone one base away is much larger. Libraries were prepared through 5' RACE. TCRdb lists the instrument as Illumina HiSeq 2000. A universal primer binding site was added through template switching, and the final cDNA carried a unique molecular identifier so that TCR cDNA molecules could be counted accurately. Specific primers in the conserved constant-segment region were used to synthesize first-strand cDNA for the TCR alpha and beta chains. Each cDNA library was double barcoded, with a SMART-Mk sample barcode plus Illumina barcodes, to control for contamination. TruSeq adapter sequences and Illumina sample barcodes were added in two successive PCR steps. TCR alpha and beta cDNA libraries were sequenced on the Illumina HiSeq platform with custom primers. Concerning the study's data processing: MiGEC was used to process raw reads and extract unique molecular identifiers, and MiXCR was used to find CDR3 positions. For each individual, recombination models were inferred using an EM algorithm with the repgenHMM and IGoR tools. Shared clonotypes were analyzed with the tcR package in R, and sharing was normalized by the product of cloneset sizes. To study raw recombination without the effects of thymic and clonal selection, out-of-frame nonproductive sequences were analyzed. TCRdb took the public reads, trimmed them with fastp at Q25, ran MiXCR for clone calling and kept in-frame beta chains. Records with the same CDR3 protein are collapsed into one entry carrying the most frequent genes and DNA. These V and J calls are TCRdb output, not the study's own analysis. A total of about 690,000 distinct CDR3 sequences appear in this sample, roughly 6.2% of them only once. Around 1.7% of the sample goes to the ten largest clones.

Every donor was a healthy Caucasian. The researchers also sequenced three unrelated adults who were not twins: a male aged 18 to 30, a male aged 50 to 59, and a female aged 50 to 59. Miltenyi CD45RO+ enrichment and human naive T-cell isolation kits were used to isolate memory (CD45RO+) and naive T cells from PBMC. Deletion took 3 bases off V and 3 bases off J, with a span of 6 bases between the germline ends. Reading the germline V gene gives CDR1 ENHRY and CDR2 SYGVKD. Including the terminal cysteine and phenylalanine, the CDR3 comprises 13 residues. Only the CDR3 DNA is retained, 39 bases long and in frame from the first base.

Sequences were obtained from naive T cells sorted from blood. According to the study, the label for this sample's cell subset or site signals: cells isolated with a human naive T-cell isolation kit. The sequence joins TRBV10-3 to TRBJ2-1; the D gene lacks a confident call. The origin of this receptor is a man younger than 35 in good health. Here the CDR3 is given as CAISDPDYNEQFF. The base sequence is TGTGCCATCAGTGATCCCGACTACAATGAGCAGTTCTTC.